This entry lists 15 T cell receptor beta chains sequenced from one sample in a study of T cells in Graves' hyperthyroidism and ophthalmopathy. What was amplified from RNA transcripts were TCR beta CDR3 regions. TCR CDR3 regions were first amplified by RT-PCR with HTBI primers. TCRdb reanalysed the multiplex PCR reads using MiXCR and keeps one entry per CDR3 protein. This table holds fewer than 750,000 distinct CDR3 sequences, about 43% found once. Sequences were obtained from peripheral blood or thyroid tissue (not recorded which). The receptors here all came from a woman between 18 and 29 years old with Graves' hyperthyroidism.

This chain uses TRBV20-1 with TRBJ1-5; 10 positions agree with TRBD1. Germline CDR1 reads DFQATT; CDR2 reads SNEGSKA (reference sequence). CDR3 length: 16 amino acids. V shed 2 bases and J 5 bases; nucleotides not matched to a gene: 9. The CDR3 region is CSARIDAGTGDQPQHF. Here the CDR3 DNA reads TGCAGTGCTAGAATTGACGCCGGGACAGGGGATCAGCCCCAGCATTTT.

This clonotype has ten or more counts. CDR3 loop: CASSYSRQGLSEQYF. As DNA, the CDR3 is TGTGCCAGCAGTTACTCACGACAGGGGTTGTCCGAGCAGTACTTC. The V call is TRBV6-5, the J call TRBJ2-7; 8 nucleotides match TRBD1. This CDR3 is 15 amino acids long. V lost 0 bases, J lost 6 bases, and 7 bases stayed unmatched. Germline V gene lookup returns CDR1 MNHEY and CDR2 SVGAGI.

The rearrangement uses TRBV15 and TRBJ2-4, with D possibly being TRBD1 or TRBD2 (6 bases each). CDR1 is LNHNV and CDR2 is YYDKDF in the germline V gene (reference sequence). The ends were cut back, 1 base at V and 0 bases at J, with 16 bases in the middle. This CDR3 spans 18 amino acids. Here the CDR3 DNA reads TGTGCCACCAGCAGAGGGCAAGCGGAGGGACAAGCCAAAAACATTCAGTACTTC. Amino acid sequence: CATSRGQAEGQAKNIQYF.

The CDR3: CASSKNQLAGKLGDEQYF. The CDR3, as DNA: TGTGCCAGCAGTAAAAACCAACTAGCGGGAAAGTTGGGCGACGAGCAGTACTTC. This rearrangement joins TRBV2 to TRBJ2-7, with TRBD2 matching over 10 bases. V lost 5 bases, J lost 5 bases, and 18 bases stayed unmatched. The CDR3 contains 18 residues. CDR1 is SNHLY and CDR2 is FYNNEI in the germline V gene.

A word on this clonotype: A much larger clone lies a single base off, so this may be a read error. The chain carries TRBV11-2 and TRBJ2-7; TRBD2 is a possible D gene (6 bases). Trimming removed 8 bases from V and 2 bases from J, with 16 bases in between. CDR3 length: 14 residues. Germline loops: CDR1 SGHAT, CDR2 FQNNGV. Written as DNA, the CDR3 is TGTGCCAGCGAAACCGGGTCTAGCGCCTACGAGCAGTACTTC. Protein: CASETGSSAYEQYF.

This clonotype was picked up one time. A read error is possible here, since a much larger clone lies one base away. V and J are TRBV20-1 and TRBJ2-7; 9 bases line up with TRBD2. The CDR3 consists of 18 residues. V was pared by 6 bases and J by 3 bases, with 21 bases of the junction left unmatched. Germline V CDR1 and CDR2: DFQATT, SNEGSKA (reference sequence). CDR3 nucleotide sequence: TGCAGTGCCCCAGAAGGCGGGAGGGCCGCGAAGTCTTACTACGAGCAGTACTTC. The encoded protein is CSAPEGGRAAKSYYEQYF.

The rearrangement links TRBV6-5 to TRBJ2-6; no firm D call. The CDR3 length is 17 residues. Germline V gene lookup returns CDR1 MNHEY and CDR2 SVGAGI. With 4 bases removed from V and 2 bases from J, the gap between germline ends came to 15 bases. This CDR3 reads CASSSNPYRTGANVLTF. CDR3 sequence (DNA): TGTGCCAGCAGTTCCAACCCATATCGGACTGGGGCCAACGTCCTGACTTTC.

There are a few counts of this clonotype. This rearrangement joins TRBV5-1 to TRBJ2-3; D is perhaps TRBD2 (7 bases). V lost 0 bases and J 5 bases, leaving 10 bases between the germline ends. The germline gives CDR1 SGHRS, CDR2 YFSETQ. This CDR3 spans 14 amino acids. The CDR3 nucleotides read TGCGCCAGCAGCTTGGCAGCGGGACAAGATACGCAGTATTTT. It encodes CASSLAAGQDTQYF.

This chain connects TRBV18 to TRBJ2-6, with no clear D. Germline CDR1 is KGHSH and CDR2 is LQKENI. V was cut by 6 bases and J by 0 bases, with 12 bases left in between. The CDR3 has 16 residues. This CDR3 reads CASSPIDSSGANVLTF. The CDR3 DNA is TGTGCCAGCTCTCCTATCGACTCCTCTGGGGCCAACGTCCTGACTTTC.

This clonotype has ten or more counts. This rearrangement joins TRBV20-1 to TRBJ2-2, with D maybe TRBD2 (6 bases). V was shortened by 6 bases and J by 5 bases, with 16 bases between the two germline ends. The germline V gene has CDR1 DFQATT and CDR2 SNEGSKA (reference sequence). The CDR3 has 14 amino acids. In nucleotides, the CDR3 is TGCAGTGCGTGGGACTCCGGAGGGACCGGGGAGCTGTTTTTT. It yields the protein CSAWDSGGTGELFF.

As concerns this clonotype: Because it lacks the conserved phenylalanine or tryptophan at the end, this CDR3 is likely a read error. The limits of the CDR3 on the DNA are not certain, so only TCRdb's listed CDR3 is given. CDR3 protein: CASSPRHHGLT. The rearrangement links TRBV7-9 to TRBJ2-5; TRBD2, as called in the table, went unchecked against the DNA. CDR1 is SEHNR, CDR2 FQNEAQ, per germline (reference sequence). The CDR3 has 11 amino acids, counting both end residues.

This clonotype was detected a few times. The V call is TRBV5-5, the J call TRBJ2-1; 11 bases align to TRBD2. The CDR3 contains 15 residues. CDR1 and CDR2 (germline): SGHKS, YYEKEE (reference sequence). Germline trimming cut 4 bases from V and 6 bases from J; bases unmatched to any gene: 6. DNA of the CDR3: TGTGCCAGCAGCAACTTAGCGGGAGGGGGCAATGAGCAGTTCTTC. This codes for CASSNLAGGGNEQFF.

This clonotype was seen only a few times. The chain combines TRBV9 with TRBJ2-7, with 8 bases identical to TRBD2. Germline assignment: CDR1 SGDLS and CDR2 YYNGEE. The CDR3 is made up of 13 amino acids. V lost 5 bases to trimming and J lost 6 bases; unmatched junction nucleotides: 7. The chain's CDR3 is CASSPGGVSEQYF. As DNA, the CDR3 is TGTGCCAGCAGTCCGGGAGGGGTAAGCGAGCAGTACTTC.

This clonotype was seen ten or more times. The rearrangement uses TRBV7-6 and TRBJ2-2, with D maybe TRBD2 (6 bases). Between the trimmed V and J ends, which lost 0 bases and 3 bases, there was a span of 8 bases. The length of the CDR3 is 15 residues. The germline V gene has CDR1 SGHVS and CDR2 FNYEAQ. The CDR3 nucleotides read TGTGCCAGCAGCTTAGCTGGGGAGGACACCGGGGAGCTGTTTTTT. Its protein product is CASSLAGEDTGELFF.

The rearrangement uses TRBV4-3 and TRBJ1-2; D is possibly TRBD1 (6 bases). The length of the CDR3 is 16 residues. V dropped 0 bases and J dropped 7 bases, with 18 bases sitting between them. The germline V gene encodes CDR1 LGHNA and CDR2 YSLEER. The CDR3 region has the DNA TGCGCCAGCAGCCAAGATCGGGGGGCGCAAGGTAGTGGCTACACCTTC. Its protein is CASSQDRGAQGSGYTF.